The clone carrying this TCR beta chain was observed a handful of times. Its antigen is as yet unknown. The sample carries other DNA sequences with the same CDR3. Isolated RNA was reverse transcribed in full, so expressed TCRB transcripts were sequenced. The data were produced by immunoSEQ multiplex PCR, yet TCRdb's version contains in-frame clones alone and is incomplete. The table has hundreds of thousands of clones, roughly 14% seen once. This sample was taken from a study of beta chain features in type 1 diabetes. Study-wide background: What patients shared with healthy donors was a similar profile of age, gender and cell yields. Study-level points and caveats: Relative to healthy donors, patients appeared to have naive, central memory and Treg TCRB repertoires that were more similar.

After removal of 7 bases from V and 3 bases from J, the junction contained 11 bases not matched to a gene. Germline CDR1 SQVTM, CDR2 ANQGSEA. The CDR3 has 15 residues. Purity of each sorted population was above 95%. The rearrangement joins TRBV29-1 to TRBJ2-3; 9 nucleotides align to TRBD1. This TCR derives from a man between 25 and 39 years old in good health. The sequenced material came from naive CD4+ T cells from blood. The CDR3 sequence: CSGLPGGQGTDTQYF. DNA of the CDR3: TGCAGCGGTCTCCCTGGGGGACAGGGAACAGATACGCAGTATTTT.